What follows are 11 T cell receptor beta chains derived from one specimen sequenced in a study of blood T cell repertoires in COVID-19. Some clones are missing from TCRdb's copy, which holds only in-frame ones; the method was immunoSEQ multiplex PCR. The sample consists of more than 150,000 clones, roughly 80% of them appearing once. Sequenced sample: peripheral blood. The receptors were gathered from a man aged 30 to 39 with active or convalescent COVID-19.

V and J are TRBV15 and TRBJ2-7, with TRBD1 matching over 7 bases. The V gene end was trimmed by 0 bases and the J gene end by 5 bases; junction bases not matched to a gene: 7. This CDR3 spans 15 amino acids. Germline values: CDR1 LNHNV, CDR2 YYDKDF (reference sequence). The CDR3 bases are TGTGCCACCAGCAGAGACCAGGGACAGAGACACGAGCAGTACTTC. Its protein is CATSRDQGQRHEQYF.

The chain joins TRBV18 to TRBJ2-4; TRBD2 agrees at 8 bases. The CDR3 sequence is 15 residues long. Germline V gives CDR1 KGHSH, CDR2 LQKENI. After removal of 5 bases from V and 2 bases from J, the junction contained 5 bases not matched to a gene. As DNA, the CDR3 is TGTGCCAGCTCATCGACTAGCGTCACCAAAAACATTCAGTACTTC. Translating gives CASSSTSVTKNIQYF. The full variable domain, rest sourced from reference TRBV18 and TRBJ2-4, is NAGVMQNPRHLVRRRGQEARLRCSPMKGHSHVYWYRQLPEEGLKFMVYLQKENIIDESGMPKERFSAEFPKEGPSILRIQQVVRGDSAAYFCASSSTSVTKNIQYFGAGTRLSVL.

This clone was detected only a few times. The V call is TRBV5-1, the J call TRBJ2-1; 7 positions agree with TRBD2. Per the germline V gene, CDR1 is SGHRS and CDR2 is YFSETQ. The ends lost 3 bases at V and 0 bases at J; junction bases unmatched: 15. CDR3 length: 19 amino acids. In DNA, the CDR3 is TGCGCCAGCAGCTCGGAGCCGCAGCGGGGCGGGGGCTCCTACAATGAGCAGTTCTTC. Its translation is CASSSEPQRGGGSYNEQFF.

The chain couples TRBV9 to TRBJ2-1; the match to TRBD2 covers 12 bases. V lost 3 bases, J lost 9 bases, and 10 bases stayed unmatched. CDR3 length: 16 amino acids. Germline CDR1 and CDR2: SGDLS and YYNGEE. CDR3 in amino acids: CASSAGTSGPGAEQFF. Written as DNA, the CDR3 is TGTGCCAGCAGCGCCGGGACTAGCGGGCCGGGGGCTGAGCAGTTCTTC.

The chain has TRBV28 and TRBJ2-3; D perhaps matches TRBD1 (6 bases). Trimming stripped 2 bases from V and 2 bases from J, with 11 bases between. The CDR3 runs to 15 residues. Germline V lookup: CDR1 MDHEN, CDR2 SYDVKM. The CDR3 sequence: CASSLQGSFTDTQYF. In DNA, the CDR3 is TGTGCCAGCAGTTTACAGGGGTCTTTCACAGATACGCAGTATTTT.

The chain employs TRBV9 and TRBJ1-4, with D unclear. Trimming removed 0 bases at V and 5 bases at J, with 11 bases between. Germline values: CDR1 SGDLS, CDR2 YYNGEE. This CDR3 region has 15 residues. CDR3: CASSVDGGQNEKLFF. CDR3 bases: TGTGCCAGCAGCGTAGATGGAGGGCAAAATGAAAAACTGTTTTTT. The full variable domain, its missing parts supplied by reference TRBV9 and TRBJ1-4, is DSGVTQTPKHLITATGQRVTLRCSPRSGDLSVYWYQQSLDQGLQFLIQYYNGEERAKGNILERFSAQQFPDLHSELNLSSLELGDSALYFCASSVDGGQNEKLFFGSGTQLSVL.

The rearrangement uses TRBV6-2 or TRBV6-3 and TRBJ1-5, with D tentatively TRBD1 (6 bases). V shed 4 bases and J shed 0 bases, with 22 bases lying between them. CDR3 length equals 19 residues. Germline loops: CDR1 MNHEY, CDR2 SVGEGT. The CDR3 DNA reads TGTGCCAGCAGTTTTTCGACAGGAAATAGGGGCTATAGCAATCAGCCCCAGCATTTT. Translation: CASSFSTGNRGYSNQPQHF.

CDR3 in amino acids: CASSLRGTSGRAGSTGELFF. CDR3 nucleotide sequence: TGCGCCAGCAGCTTGCGGGGGACTAGCGGGAGGGCCGGTAGCACCGGGGAGCTGTTTTTT. V is TRBV5-1 and J is TRBJ2-2; 16 bases fit TRBD2. The CDR3 totals 20 residues. The J segment lost 4 bases and the V segment lost 1 base, leaving 10 bases of the junction unmatched. The germline gives CDR1 SGHRS, CDR2 YFSETQ.

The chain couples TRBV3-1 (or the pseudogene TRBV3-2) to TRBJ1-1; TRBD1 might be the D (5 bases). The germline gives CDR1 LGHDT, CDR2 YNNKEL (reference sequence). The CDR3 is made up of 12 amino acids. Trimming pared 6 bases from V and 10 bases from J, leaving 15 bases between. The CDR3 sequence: CASRPSSGGAFF. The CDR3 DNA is TGTGCCAGCAGGCCTTCTTCCGGGGGAGCTTTCTTT.

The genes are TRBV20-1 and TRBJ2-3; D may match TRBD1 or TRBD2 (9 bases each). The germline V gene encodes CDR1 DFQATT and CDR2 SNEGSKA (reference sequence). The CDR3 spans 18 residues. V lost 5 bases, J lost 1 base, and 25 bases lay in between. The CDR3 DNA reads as TGCAGTGCTGGTGGGACAGGGATTCTAGCGGGGCGCACAGATACGCAGTATTTT. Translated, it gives CSAGGTGILAGRTDTQYF.

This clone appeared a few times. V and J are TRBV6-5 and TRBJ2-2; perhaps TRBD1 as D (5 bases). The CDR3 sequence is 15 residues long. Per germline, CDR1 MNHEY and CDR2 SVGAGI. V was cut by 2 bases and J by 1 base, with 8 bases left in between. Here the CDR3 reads CASSYVTGNTGELFF. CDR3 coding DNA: TGTGCCAGCAGTTACGTTACAGGGAACACCGGGGAGCTGTTTTTT.